The source of this T cell receptor beta chain is a study of control samples from healthy donors and cancer patients. Trimming removed 0 bases from V and 4 bases from J; junction bases left unmatched: 0. Germline values: CDR1 SGDLS, CDR2 YYNGEE. This CDR3 has 14 residues. TCRdb's copy holds only in-frame clones and misses some; the assay was immunoSEQ multiplex PCR. The sample carries approximately 120,000 clones, 90% recorded once. The TCR sequence derives from a human donor in good health. The donor label of this sample is uncertain. The rearrangement links TRBV9 to TRBJ1-3; 8 positions match TRBD1. Material: blood. The CDR3 sequence is CASSVGTGGNTIYF. CDR3 nucleotide sequence: TGTGCCAGCAGCGTAGGGACAGGGGGAAACACCATATATTTT.